The clone carrying this T cell receptor (beta chain) has only one observation. Authors' methods: Estimates of nucleated cell counts were drawn from the amplification of reference gene primers. The data were produced by immunoSEQ multiplex PCR, yet TCRdb's version contains in-frame clones alone and is incomplete. V, J and clone size derive from that table, while D and trimming were established from the DNA sequence. The table includes tens of thousands of clones, 90% detected once. This entry comes from a study of blood T cell repertoires in COVID-19. Study-level information: From the United States, Italy and Spain came samples of acute and convalescent COVID-19. Sample material is recorded as cDNA or gDNA derived from T cells, B-cell-depleted T cells, or PBMCs.

V lost 0 bases and J lost 7; bases outside the gene matches: 15. The length of the CDR3 is 17 residues. Per the germline V gene, CDR1 is LNHNV and CDR2 is YYDKDF (reference sequence). This TCR came from a human donor in a cohort sampled during active COVID-19. The genes are TRBV15 and TRBJ2-7; 7 bases line up with TRBD2. The sequenced sample consisted of peripheral blood. The CDR3 region is CATSRDLLAGISGEQYF. For the CDR3, the DNA is TGTGCCACCAGCAGAGATCTTTTAGCGGGTATATCAGGGGAGCAGTACTTC.